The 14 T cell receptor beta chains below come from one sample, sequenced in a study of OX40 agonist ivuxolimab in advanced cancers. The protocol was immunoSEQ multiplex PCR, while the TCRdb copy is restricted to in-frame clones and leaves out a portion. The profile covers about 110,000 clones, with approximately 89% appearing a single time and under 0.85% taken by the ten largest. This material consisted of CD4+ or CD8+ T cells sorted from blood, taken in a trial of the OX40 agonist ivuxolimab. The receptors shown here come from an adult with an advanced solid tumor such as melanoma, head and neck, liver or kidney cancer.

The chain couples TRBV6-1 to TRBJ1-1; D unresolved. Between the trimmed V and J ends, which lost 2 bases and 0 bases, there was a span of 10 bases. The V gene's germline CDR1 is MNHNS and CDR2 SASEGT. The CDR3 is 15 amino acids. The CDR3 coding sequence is TGTGCCAGCAGTGAATTCACAGCCATGAACACTGAAGCTTTCTTT. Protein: CASSEFTAMNTEAFF.

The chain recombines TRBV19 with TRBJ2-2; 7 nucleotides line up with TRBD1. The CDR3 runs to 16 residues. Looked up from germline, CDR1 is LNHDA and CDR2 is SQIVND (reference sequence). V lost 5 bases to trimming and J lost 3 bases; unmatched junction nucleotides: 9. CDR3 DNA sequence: TGTGCCAGTAGTGCAAGGGGGACAGCTGACACCGGGGAGCTGTTTTTT. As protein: CASSARGTADTGELFF.

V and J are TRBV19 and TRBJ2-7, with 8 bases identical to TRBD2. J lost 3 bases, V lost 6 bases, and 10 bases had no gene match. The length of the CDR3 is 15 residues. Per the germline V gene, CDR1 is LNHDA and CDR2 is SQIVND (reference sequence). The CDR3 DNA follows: TGTGCCAGTAGAAATAGCGGGGCCCCGGGCTACGAGCAGTACTTC. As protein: CASRNSGAPGYEQYF.

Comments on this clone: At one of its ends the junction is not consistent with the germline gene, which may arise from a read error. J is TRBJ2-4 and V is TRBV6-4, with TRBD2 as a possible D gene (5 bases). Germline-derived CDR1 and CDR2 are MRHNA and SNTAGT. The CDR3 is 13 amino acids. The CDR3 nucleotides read TGTGCCAGCAGTGAATCGGGGAGTCCAGAGATCGGGTTC. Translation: CASSESGSPEIGF.

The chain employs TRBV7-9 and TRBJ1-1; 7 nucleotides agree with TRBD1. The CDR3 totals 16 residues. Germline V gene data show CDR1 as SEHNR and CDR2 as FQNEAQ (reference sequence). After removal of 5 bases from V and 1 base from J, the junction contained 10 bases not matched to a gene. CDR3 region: CASSPHRQGSNTEAFF. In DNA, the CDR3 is TGTGCCAGCAGCCCCCACCGACAGGGCTCGAACACTGAAGCTTTCTTT.

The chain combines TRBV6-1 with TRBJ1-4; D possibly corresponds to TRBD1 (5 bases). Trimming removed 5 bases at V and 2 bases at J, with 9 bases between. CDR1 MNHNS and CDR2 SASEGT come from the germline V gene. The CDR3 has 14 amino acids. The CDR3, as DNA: TGTGCCAGCAGTCTAGGGGCCACTAATGAAAAACTGTTTTTT. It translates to CASSLGATNEKLFF.

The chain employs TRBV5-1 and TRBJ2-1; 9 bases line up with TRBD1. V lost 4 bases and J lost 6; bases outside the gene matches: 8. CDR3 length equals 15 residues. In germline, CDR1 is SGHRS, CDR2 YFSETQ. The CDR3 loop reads CASSTGGQGVNEQFF. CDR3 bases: TGCGCCAGCAGCACAGGGGGACAGGGAGTCAATGAGCAGTTCTTC.

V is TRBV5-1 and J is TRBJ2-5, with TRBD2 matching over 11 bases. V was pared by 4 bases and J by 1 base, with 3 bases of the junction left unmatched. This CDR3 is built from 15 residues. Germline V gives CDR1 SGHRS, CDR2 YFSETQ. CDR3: CASSRSGGGQETQYF. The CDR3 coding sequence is TGCGCCAGCAGCCGTAGCGGGGGGGGCCAAGAGACCCAGTACTTC.

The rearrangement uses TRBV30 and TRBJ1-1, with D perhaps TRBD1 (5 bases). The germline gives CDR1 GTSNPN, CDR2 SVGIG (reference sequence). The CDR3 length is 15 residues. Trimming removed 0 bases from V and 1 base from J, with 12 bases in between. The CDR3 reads CAWSVAGSTNTEAFF. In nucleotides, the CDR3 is TGTGCCTGGAGTGTAGCAGGGAGTACGAACACTGAAGCTTTCTTT.

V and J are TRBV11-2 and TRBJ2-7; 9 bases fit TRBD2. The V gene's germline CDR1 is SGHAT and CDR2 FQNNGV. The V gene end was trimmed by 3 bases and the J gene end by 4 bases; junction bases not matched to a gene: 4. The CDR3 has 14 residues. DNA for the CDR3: TGTGCCAGCAGCTTGCGGGGGGGTCTGTACGAGCAGTACTTC. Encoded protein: CASSLRGGLYEQYF.

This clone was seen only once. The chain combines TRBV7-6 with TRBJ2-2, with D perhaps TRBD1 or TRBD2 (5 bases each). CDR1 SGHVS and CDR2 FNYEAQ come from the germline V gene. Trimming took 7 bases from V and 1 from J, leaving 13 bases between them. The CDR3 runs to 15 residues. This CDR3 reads CASTRGEENTGELFF. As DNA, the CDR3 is TGTGCCAGCACCCGAGGGGAAGAGAACACCGGGGAGCTGTTTTTT. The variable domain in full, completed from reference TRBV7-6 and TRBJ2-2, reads GAGVSQSPRYKVTKRGQDVALRCDPISGHVSLYWYRQALGQGPEFLTYFNYEAQQDKSGLPNDRFSAERPEGSISTLTIQRTEQRDSAMYRCASTRGEENTGELFFGEGSRLTVL.

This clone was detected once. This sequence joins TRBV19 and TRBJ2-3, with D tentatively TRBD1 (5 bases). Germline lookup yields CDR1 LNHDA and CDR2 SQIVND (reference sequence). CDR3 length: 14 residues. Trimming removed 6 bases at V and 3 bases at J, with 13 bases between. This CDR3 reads CASRDSGKTDTQYF. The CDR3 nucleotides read TGTGCCAGTAGAGACAGTGGGAAAACAGATACGCAGTATTTT.

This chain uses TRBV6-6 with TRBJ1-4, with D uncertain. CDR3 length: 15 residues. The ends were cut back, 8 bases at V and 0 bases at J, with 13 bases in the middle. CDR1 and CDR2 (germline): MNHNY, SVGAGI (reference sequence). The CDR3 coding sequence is TGTGCCAGCTTGGGCAGACCCCCAACTAATGAAAAACTGTTTTTT. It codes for CASLGRPPTNEKLFF.

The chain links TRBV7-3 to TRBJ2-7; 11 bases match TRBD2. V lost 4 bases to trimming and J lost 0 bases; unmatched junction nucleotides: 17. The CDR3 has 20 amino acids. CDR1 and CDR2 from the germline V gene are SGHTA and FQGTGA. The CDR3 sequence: CASSSHPATSGRRRSYEQYF. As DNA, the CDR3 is TGTGCCAGCAGCTCCCACCCCGCTACTAGCGGGAGACGCCGCTCCTACGAGCAGTACTTC.